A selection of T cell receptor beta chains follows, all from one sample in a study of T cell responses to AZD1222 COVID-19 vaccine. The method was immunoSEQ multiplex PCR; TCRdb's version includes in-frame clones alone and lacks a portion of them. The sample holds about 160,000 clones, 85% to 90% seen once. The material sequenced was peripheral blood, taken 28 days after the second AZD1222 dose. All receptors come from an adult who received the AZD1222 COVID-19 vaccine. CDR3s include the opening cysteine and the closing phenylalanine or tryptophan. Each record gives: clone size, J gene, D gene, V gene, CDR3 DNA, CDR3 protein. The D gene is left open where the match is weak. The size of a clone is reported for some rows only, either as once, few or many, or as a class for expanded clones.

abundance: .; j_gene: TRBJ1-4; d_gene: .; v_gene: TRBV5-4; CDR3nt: TGTGCCAGCAGCTTGGGACAGCCTAATGAAAAACTGTTTTTT; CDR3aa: CASSLGQPNEKLFF
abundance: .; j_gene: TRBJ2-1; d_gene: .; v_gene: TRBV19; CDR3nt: TGTGCCAGTAGTATCAACCGGGACACCAGCTCCTACAATGAGCAGTTCTTC; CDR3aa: CASSINRDTSSYNEQFF
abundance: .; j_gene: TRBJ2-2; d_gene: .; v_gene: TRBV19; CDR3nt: TGTGCCAGTAACCGACAGGGGAGGGCCGGGGAGCTGTTTTTT; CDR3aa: CASNRQGRAGELFF
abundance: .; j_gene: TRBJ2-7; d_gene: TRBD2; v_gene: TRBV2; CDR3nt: TGTGCCAGCATCAAAAGCTCGGGACTAGCGGGGGTCGAGCAGTACTTC; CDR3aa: CASIKSSGLAGVEQYF
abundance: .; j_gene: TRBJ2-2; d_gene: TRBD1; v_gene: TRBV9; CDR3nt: TGTGCCAGCAGCGTAGTGGGACAGTCCACCGGGGAGCTGTTTTTT; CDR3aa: CASSVVGQSTGELFF
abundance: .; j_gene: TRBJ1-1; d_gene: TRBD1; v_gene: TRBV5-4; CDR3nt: TGTGCCAGCGGTAGGGACCAGGGGGCCCCCGGGTACACTGAAGCTTTCTTT; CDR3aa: CASGRDQGAPGYTEAFF
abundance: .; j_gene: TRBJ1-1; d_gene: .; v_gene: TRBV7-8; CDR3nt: TGTGCCAGCAGCTTAGCGTCTCAGGGAAGGGGCACTGAAGCTTTCTTT; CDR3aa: CASSLASQGRGTEAFF
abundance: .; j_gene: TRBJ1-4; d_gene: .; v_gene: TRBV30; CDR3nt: TGTGCCTGGAGTGTATTATCGACACCTGAAAAACTGTTTTTT; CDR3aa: CAWSVLSTPEKLFF
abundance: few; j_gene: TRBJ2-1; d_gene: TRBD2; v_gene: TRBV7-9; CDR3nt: TGTGCCAGCAGCCCCCGGCTAGCGGGGGACAACAATGAGCAGTTCTTC; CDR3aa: CASSPRLAGDNNEQFF
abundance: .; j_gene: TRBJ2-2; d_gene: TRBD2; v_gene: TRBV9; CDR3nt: TGTGCCAGCAGCCCCGGGACTATTAACACCGGGGAGCTGTTTTTT; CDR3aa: CASSPGTINTGELFF
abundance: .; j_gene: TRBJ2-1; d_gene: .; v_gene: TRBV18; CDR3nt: TGTGCCAGCTCACCAGTCCCAAGCTCCTACAATGAGCAGTTCTTC; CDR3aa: CASSPVPSSYNEQFF
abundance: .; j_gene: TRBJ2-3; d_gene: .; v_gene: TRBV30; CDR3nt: TGTGCCTGGAGGCTAATCTCCACAGATACGCAGTATTTT; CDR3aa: CAWRLISTDTQYF
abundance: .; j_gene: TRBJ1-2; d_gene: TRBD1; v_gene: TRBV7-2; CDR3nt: TGTGCCAGCAGCTGGGGACAGGGATTCGACTCCGTTGGCTACACCTTC; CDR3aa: CASSWGQGFDSVGYTF
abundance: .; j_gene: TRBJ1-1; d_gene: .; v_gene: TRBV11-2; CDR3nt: TGTGCCAGCAGCATTGAAGGAGGGAACACTGAAGCTTTCTTT; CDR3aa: CASSIEGGNTEAFF
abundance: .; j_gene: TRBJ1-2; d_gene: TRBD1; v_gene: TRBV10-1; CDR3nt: TGCGCCAGCGCCAGGACAGGGCTCTATGGCTACACCTTC; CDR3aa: CASARTGLYGYTF
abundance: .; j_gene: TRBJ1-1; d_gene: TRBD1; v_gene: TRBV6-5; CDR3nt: TGTGCCAGCATTGTCGACAGGGAGAACACTGAAGCTTTCTTT; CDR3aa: CASIVDRENTEAFF
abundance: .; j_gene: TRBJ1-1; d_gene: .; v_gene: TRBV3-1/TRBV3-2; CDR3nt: TGTGCCAGCAGCCAAGTAGGGCAGGCCACTGAAGCTTTCTTT; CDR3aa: CASSQVGQATEAFF
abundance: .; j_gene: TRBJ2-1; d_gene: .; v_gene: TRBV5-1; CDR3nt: TGCGCCAGCAGCAGGGACGGTTACAATGAGCAGTTCTTC; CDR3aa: CASSRDGYNEQFF
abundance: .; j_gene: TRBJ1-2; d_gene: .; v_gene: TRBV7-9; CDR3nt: TGTGCCAGCAGCTTAGCGCGCGGCAACTATGGCTACACCTTC; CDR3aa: CASSLARGNYGYTF
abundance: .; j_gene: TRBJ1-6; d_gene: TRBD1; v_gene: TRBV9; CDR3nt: TGTGCCAGCAGCGTACGAGAGGGGGCGGGTTCACCCCTCCACTTT; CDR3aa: CASSVREGAGSPLHF
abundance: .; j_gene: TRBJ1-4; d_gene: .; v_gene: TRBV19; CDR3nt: TGTGCCAGTAGTTTGCAGGCCGCAACTAATGAAAAACTGTTTTTT; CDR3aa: CASSLQAATNEKLFF
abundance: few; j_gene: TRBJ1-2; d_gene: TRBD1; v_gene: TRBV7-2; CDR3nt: TGTGCCAGCAGCCCCGGGACAGGGAGGCTCTATGGCTACACCTTC; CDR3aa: CASSPGTGRLYGYTF
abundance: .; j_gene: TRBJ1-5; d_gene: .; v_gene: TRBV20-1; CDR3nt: TGCAGTGCAAGTAGACCCGGGAATGACAATCAGCCCCAGCATTTT; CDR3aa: CSASRPGNDNQPQHF
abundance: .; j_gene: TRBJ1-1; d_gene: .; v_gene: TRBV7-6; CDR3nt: TGTGCCAGCAGCTTAAAGGACACTGAAGCTTTCTTT; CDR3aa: CASSLKDTEAFF
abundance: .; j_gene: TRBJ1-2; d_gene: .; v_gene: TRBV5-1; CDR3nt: TGCGCCAGCAGCTTAACACTCCCGGTCGGCTACACCTTC; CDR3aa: CASSLTLPVGYTF
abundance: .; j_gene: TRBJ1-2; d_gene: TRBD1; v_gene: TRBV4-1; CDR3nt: TGCGCCAGCAGCCAAAGGGGGCTGGGAGGCTACACCTTC; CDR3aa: CASSQRGLGGYTF
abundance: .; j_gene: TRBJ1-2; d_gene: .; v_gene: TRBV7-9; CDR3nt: TGTGCCAGCAGCTTCGGAAACCGGGGGAACTATGGCTACACCTTC; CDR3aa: CASSFGNRGNYGYTF
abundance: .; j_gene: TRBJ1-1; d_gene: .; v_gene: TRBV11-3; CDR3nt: TGTGCCAGCAGCCAAGGGACGGAAGCTGAAGCTTTCTTT; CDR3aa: CASSQGTEAEAFF
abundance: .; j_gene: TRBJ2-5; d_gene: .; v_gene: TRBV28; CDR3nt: TGTGCCAGCAGCCGGATGTACCAAGAGACCCAGTACTTC; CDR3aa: CASSRMYQETQYF
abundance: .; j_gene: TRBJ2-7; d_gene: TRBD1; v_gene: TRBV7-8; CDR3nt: TGTGCCAGCAGTCGGACAGGGGAGGTTTACGAGCAGTACTTC; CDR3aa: CASSRTGEVYEQYF
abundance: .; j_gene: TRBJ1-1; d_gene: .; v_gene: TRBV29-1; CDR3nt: TGCAGCGTTGAACAGAATTCGGCTTTCTTT; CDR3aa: CSVEQNSAFF
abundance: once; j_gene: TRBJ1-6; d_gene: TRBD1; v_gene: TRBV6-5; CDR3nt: TGTGCCAGCAGTTACAGGGGGCGCGATTCACCCCTCCACTTT; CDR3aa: CASSYRGRDSPLHF
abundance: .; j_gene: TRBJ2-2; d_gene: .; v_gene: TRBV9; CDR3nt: TGTGCCAGCAGCGCGAGAGGACCGAACACCGGGGAGCTGTTTTTT; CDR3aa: CASSARGPNTGELFF
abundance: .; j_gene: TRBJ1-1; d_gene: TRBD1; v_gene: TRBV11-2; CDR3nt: TGTGCCAGCAGCTTAGCCAGGGGGCTTGAGACTGAAGCTTTCTTT; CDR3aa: CASSLARGLETEAFF
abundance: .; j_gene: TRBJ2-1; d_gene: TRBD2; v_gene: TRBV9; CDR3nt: TGTGCCAGCAGTCAGGGACTAGGACTTTATGAGCAGTTCTTC; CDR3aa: CASSQGLGLYEQFF
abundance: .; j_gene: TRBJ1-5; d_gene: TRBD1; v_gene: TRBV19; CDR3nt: TGTGCCAGTAGTTCTGGAGGGACAGCCAATCAGCCCCAGCATTTT; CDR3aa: CASSSGGTANQPQHF
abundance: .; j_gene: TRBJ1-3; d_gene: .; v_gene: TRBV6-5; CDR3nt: TGTGCCAGCAGTCAGTGGGGAAACACCATATATTTT; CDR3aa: CASSQWGNTIYF
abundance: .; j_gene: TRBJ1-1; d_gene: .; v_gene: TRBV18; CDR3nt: TGTGCCAGCTCACCACCGTCCCAGGGGAACACTGAAGCTTTCTTT; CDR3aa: CASSPPSQGNTEAFF
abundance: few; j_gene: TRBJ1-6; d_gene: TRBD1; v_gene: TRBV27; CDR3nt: TGTGCCAGCAGTTTTATAGGGACAGCTTCCTATAATTCACCCCTCCACTTT; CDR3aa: CASSFIGTASYNSPLHF
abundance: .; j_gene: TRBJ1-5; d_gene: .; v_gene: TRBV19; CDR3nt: TGTGCCAGTAGTATCATCGGCAATCAGCCCCAGCATTTT; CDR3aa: CASSIIGNQPQHF
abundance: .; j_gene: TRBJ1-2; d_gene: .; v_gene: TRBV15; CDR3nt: TGTGCCACCAGCAGAGATTTATCGGGGGTCGGCTATGGCTACACCTTC; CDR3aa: CATSRDLSGVGYGYTF
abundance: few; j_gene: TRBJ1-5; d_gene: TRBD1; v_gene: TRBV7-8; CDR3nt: TGTGCCAGCAGCCCAGGGGGGGGGAATAGGGGCAATCAGCCCCAGCATTTT; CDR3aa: CASSPGGGNRGNQPQHF
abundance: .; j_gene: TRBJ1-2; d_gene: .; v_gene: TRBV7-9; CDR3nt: TGTGCCAGCAGCCTTCGGGATGGGCCCATCGAGGGCTACACCTTC; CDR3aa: CASSLRDGPIEGYTF
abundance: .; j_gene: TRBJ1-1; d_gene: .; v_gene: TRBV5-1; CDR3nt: TGCGCCAGCAGCCAGCAGAACACTGAAGCTTTCTTT; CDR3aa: CASSQQNTEAFF
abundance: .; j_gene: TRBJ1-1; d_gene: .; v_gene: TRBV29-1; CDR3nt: TGCAGCGTTGAAGGACAGGAGATTGAAGCTTTCTTT; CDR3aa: CSVEGQEIEAFF
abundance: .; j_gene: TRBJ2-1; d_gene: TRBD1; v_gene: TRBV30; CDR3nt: TGTGCCTGGAGTAGAGGGACAGCCTACAATGAGCAGTTCTTC; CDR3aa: CAWSRGTAYNEQFF
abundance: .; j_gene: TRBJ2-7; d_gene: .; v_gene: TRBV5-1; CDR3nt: TGCGCCAGCAGCTCGGGCGATGGTTCTAGGAAGTACTTC; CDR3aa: CASSSGDGSRKYF
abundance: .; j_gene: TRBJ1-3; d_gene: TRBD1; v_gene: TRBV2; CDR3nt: TGTGCCAGTACAATGGACAGGGGGAGTGGCAACACCATATATTTT; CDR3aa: CASTMDRGSGNTIYF
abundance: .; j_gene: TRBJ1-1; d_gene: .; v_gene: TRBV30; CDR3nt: TGTGCCTGGAAGGGATTTACTGAAGCTTTCTTT; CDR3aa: CAWKGFTEAFF
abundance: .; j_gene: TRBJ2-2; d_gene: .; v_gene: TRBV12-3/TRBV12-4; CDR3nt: TGTGCCAGCGCCATCGGCACCGGGGAGCTGTTTTTT; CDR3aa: CASAIGTGELFF
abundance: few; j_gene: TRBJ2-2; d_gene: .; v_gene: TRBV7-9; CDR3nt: TGTGCCAGCAGCCGCGGACAGAACACCGGGGAGCTGTTTTTT; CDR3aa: CASSRGQNTGELFF
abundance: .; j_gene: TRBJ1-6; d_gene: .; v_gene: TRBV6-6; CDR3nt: TGTGCCAGCAGATTCTCGAGCGAACGGGACAACCACTTT; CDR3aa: CASRFSSERDNHF
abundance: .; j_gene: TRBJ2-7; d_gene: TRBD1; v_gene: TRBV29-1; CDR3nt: TGCAGCGTCGCTTCTTTAGGACAGGGGGTGGTTGACGAGCAGTACTTC; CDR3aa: CSVASLGQGVVDEQYF
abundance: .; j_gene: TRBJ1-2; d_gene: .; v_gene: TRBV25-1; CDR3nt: TGTGCCAGCAGTGAATTAGCAGGACAGCCCTATGGCTACACCTTC; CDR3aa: CASSELAGQPYGYTF
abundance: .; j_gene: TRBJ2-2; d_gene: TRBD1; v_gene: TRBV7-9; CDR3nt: TGTGCCAGCAGCTTAGAGACGGACAGGGTGCTGTTTTTT; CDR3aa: CASSLETDRVLFF
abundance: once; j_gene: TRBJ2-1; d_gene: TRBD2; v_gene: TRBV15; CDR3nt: TGTGCCACTAGCGGGGACAATGAGCAGTTCTTC; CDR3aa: CATSGDNEQFF
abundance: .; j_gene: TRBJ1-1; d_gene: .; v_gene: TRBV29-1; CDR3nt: TGCAGCGCGGACCCGGGCACTGAAGCTTTCTTT; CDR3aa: CSADPGTEAFF
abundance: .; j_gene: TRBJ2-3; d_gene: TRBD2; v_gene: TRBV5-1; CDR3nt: TGCGCCAGCAGCTTGGTAGCGGGAAGTAAAGATACGCAGTATTTT; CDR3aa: CASSLVAGSKDTQYF
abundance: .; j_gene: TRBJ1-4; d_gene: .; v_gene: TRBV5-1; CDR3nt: TGCGCCAGCAGCCGGACGTTAGTTAATGAAAAACTGTTTTTT; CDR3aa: CASSRTLVNEKLFF
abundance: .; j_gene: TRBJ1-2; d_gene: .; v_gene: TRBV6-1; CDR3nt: TGTGCCAGCAGTGAAATAGGGACACACACCTTC; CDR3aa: CASSEIGTHTF